A single T cell receptor beta chain is shown here with its context. Its target antigen remains unknown. The record has no base qualities; no much larger clone is one base away. CDR1 and CDR2, looked up from the germline V gene, are SGDLS and YYNGEE. V is shortened by 2 bases, J by 3 bases, and the region joining them spans 8 bases. The CDR3, from cysteine to phenylalanine, totals 14 residues. Solely the CDR3 DNA is kept, with 42 bases framed from the first base. These data belong to a study of T cell changes during pregnancy in multiple sclerosis (dated by TCRdb to between 2018 and 2021). Describing the broader study: In women with multiple sclerosis, the researchers looked at how the T cell repertoire shifted as pregnancy progressed.

Library method: the immunoSEQ multiplex PCR assay. TCRdb holds this immuneACCESS table with in-frame rearrangements only. Some clones are missing; in checked studies, unresolved V genes explain under half, and the rest has no known cause. The sample data list approximately 40,000 clones, and roughly 93% of these were observed just once. About 8.3% of the sample belongs to the ten largest clones. The chain links TRBV9 with TRBJ2-2; a tentative D call is TRBD2 (5 bases match). The TCR comes from a female donor with multiple sclerosis, enrolled in a pregnancy study. This specimen was CD8+ T cells from peripheral blood mononuclear cells, taken in the third trimester of pregnancy. Here the CDR3 is given as CASSVKRDTGELFF. In nucleotides, the sequence is TGTGCCAGCAGCGTCAAGAGGGACACCGGGGAGCTGTTTTTT.